Listed here is a single T cell receptor beta chain. The antigen remains unidentified. CDR3 length: 17 amino acids. The junction had 5 bases not matched to a gene; V was cut back by 0 bases and J by 0 bases. Germline CDR1 and CDR2: LGHNA and YSLEER. This sample was taken from a study of cytomegalovirus exposure and HLA in healthy donors. Study-wide results and limits: Some highly shared sequence variants likely arose as a pipeline artifact. Trimming of TCR beta V- and J-genes showed a link, identified in a later analysis, to a missense DCLRE1C variant.

Use of 60 Vbeta and 13 Jbeta primers characterized the PCR. Sequencing was performed with immunoSEQ multiplex PCR; in TCRdb, only in-frame clones are kept and a portion is missing. The sample table sets out 200,000 to 250,000 clones. This clonotype was obtained from a woman in her thirties in good health and CMV-seropositive. The source material was PBMCs. This chain uses TRBV4-3 with TRBJ2-1; 7 nucleotides match TRBD2. The CDR3 here is CASSQDAWGGSYNEQFF. The CDR3 coding sequence is TGCGCCAGCAGCCAAGACGCCTGGGGGGGCTCCTACAATGAGCAGTTCTTC.